This T cell receptor beta chain was obtained from a study of blood T cell repertoires in COVID-19. Data came from immunoSEQ multiplex PCR; TCRdb stores just in-frame clones and leaves some out. Of approximately 250,000 clones listed, about 90% were seen once; the top ten hold 4.1%. The source is a young woman with acute COVID-19. Specimen: PBMCs or T cells enriched from blood (not recorded which).

In DNA, the CDR3 is TGTGCCAGCAGCTTAGATGGTGAGTCCTACGAGCAGTACTTC. It is translated as CASSLDGESYEQYF. The chain is built from TRBV11-3 and TRBJ2-7; D uncertain. V was shortened by 0 bases and J by 1 base, with 7 bases between the two germline ends. CDR3 length: 14 residues. The germline V gene has CDR1 SGHNT and CDR2 YENEEA.